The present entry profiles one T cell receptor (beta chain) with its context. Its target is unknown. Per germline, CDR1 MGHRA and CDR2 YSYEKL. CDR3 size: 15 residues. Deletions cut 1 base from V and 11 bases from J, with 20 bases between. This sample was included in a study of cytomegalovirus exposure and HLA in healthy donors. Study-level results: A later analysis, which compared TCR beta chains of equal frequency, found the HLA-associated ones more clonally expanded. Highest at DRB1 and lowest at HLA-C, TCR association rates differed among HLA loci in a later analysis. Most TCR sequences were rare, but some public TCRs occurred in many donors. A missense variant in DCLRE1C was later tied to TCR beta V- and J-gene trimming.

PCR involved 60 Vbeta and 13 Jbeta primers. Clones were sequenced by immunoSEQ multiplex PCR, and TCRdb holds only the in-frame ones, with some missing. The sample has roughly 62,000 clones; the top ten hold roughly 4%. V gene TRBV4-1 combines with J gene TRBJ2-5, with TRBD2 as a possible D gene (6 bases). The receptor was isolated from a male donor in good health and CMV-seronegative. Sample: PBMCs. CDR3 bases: TGCGCCAGCAGCCAAGTGATACCTTCCGGGAGTCAGCAGTACTTC. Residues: CASSQVIPSGSQQYF.